This T cell receptor beta chain originates from a study of T-cell memory formation after mild COVID-19. TCRdb re-derived calls from the 5' RACE reads in MiXCR, one entry per CDR3 protein. The data hold around 500,000 distinct CDR3 sequences, with roughly 18% observed a single time. This clonotype was seen only a few times. The CDR3 covers 16 residues. V was cut by 3 bases and J by 0 bases, with 14 bases left in between. Germline CDR1 and CDR2: SEHNR and FQNEAQ (reference sequence). The genes are TRBV7-9 and TRBJ1-1; tentatively, D is TRBD1 (5 bases). The sequence came from an adult woman who had mild COVID-19 (a few samples of this study predate the infection). Cell type and time point are not known. The specimen was PBMCs or a T cell subset sorted from them (not recorded which). The CDR3 nucleotides are TGTGCCAGCAGCTTTGGGGCCGGGATGATGAACACTGAAGCTTTCTTT. Its translation: CASSFGAGMMNTEAFF.